These T cell receptor beta chains were read from a single sample in a study of breast tumors, draining lymph nodes, adjacent tissues. TCRdb ran MiXCR on the multiplex PCR reads and lists one entry per CDR3 protein. The table lists around 170,000 distinct CDR3 sequences, approximately 30% of them singletons, with 4.3% in the top ten. Sequencing was done on a sample of axillary lymph node tissue. These receptors were taken from a female donor with breast cancer. Some clones in this sample may be carry-over from other donors' samples. Both conserved end residues are part of each CDR3. A D gene is named only where the DNA matches it firmly. A clone size is listed for some rows: how often the clone was seen (once, few, many), or a class if it is expanded.

abundance	d_gene	j_gene	v_gene	CDR3aa	CDR3nt
few	TRBD1	TRBJ2-4	TRBV20-1	CSAIGTDIAKNIQYF	TGCAGTGCAATCGGGACAGATATAGCCAAAAACATTCAGTACTTC
once	-	TRBJ1-5	TRBV20-1	CSARGVGRQPQHF	TGCAGTGCTAGAGGGGTCGGACGTCAGCCCCAGCATTTT
-	-	TRBJ1-5	TRBV19	CASSPGPRGFGQPQHF	TGTGCCAGTAGTCCTGGTCCGCGTGGTTTTGGTCAGCCCCAGCATTTT
-	-	TRBJ1-1	TRBV7-2	CASSRTTVNTEAFF	TGTGCCAGCAGCCGAACGACGGTGAACACTGAAGCTTTCTTT
many	TRBD1	TRBJ2-5	TRBV18	CASSGDRAETQYF	TGTGCCAGCTCGGGGGACAGGGCCGAGACCCAGTACTTC
many	-	TRBJ1-2	TRBV2	CASSDGRGRLIGYTF	TGTGCCAGCAGTGATGGCCGGGGGCGCTTAATTGGCTACACCTTC
many	TRBD2	TRBJ2-7	TRBV6-6	CASSYMTSGGTLYEQYF	TGTGCCAGCAGTTACATGACTAGCGGGGGGACTCTTTACGAGCAGTACTTC
many	-	TRBJ2-1	TRBV7-3	CASSPRRGVYNEQFF	TGTGCCAGCAGCCCCCGGAGGGGGGTTTACAATGAGCAGTTCTTC
-	-	TRBJ1-1	TRBV5-5	CASRMNTEAFF	TGTGCCAGCAGGATGAACACTGAAGCTTTCTTT
-	-	TRBJ2-1	TRBV7-2	CASSLGLGGPHEQFF	TGTGCCAGCAGCTTAGGTCTGGGGGGGCCCCATGAGCAGTTCTTC
many	-	TRBJ2-7	TRBV6-5	CASSRRRVQSEQYF	TGTGCCAGCAGCCGTCGGAGGGTACAGTCCGAGCAGTACTTC
many	TRBD2	TRBJ2-2	TRBV7-2	CASSLAWLAGGRNTGELFF	TGTGCCAGCAGCTTAGCCTGGCTAGCGGGGGGGCGGAACACCGGGGAGCTGTTTTTT
many	-	TRBJ2-7	TRBV7-7	CASSGGPTYEQYF	TGTGCTAGCAGCGGTGGACCCACCTACGAGCAGTACTTC
-	-	TRBJ2-7	TRBV7-9	CASSITGSYEQYF	TGTGCCAGCAGCATCACAGGGTCTTACGAGCAGTACTTC
many	TRBD2	TRBJ2-7	TRBV12-3/TRBV12-4	CASSLGPGLAGGSSYEQYF	TGTGCCAGCAGTTTAGGTCCGGGCCTAGCGGGAGGGAGCTCCTACGAGCAGTACTTC
many	TRBD2	TRBJ2-1	TRBV7-3	CASSPASGSSYNEQFF	TGTGCCAGCAGCCCCGCTAGCGGGAGCTCCTACAATGAGCAGTTCTTC
-	-	TRBJ2-3	TRBV7-3	CASRSRSGEPSSTHTQYF	TGTGCCAGCAGGTCCAGGTCCGGGGAGCCCTCTAGCACACATACGCAGTATTTT
many	-	TRBJ1-4	TRBV12-3/TRBV12-4	CASSLQGKRTNEKLFF	TGTGCCAGCAGTTTACAGGGGAAGCGGACTAATGAAAAACTGTTTTTT
-	-	TRBJ1-4	TRBV5-4	CASSLSGTRKLFF	TGTGCCAGCAGCTTGTCGGGGACACGAAAACTGTTTTTT
few	-	TRBJ2-1	TRBV6-5	CASSPGLSTYNEQFF	TGTGCCAGCAGCCCGGGACTCTCGACCTACAATGAGCAGTTCTTC
-	-	TRBJ1-6	TRBV10-3	CASTTGRNNSPLHF	TGTGCCAGCACTACTGGACGCAATAATTCACCCCTCCACTTT
once	TRBD1	TRBJ1-5	TRBV7-9	CASSFEGASNQPQHF	TGTGCCAGCAGTTTTGAGGGGGCAAGCAATCAGCCCCAGCATTTT
once	-	TRBJ2-3	TRBV11-3	CASSTGLPPDTRYF	TGTGCCAGCAGCACAGGACTCCCTCCAGATACGCGGTATTTT
-	TRBD1	TRBJ2-1	TRBV5-4	CASSLDRDRLNEQFF	TGTGCCAGCAGCTTGGATCGGGACAGGCTCAATGAGCAGTTCTTC
many	-	TRBJ2-1	TRBV12-3/TRBV12-4	CASKPGYYNEQFF	TGTGCCAGCAAACCTGGATACTACAATGAGCAGTTCTTC
-	TRBD2	TRBJ2-7	TRBV28	CASLAGDQKEQYF	TGTGCCAGCCTGGCGGGAGACCAAAAAGAGCAGTACTTC
few	-	TRBJ1-5	TRBV11-3	CASSQGETQHF	TGTGCCAGCAGCCAGGGAGAGACCCAGCATTTT
-	TRBD1	TRBJ2-1	TRBV20-1	CSASRGTANEQFF	TGCAGTGCTAGTCGTGGGACAGCCAATGAGCAGTTCTTC
many	-	TRBJ1-2	TRBV29-1	CSVEMTRQDRSTF	TGCAGCGTTGAGATGACCCGACAGGACCGTAGCACCTTC
-	TRBD2	TRBJ2-3	TRBV20-1	CSARTSGSLDTQYF	TGCAGTGCTAGGACTAGCGGGAGTTTAGATACGCAGTATTTT
many	TRBD1	TRBJ1-5	TRBV6-6	CASSYHVDGTAYAPQHF	TGTGCCAGCAGTTACCACGTAGACGGGACAGCCTATGCGCCCCAGCATTTT
-	-	TRBJ1-6	TRBV5-1	CASSSPIGAPLHF	TGCGCCAGCAGCTCCCCCATCGGGGCACCCCTCCACTTT
many	-	TRBJ1-5	TRBV10-2	CASSEDGWGNQPQHF	TGCGCCAGCAGTGAAGACGGGTGGGGCAATCAGCCCCAGCATTTT
-	-	TRBJ2-3	TRBV19	CASSSAGPYNEQYF	TGTGCCAGTAGTAGTGCGGGCCCGTACAATGAGCAGTATTTT
-	TRBD2	TRBJ2-5	TRBV10-3	CAISELAGASQETRCF	TGTGCCATCAGTGAACTAGCGGGGGCCTCTCAAGAGACCCGGTGCTTC
-	-	TRBJ2-7	TRBV5-1	CASSFYICSAGQHQGRFYEQYF	-
many	TRBD2	TRBJ2-7	TRBV9	CASSSGGTSGLYEQYF	TGTGCCAGCAGCTCCGGGGGGACTAGCGGCCTCTACGAGCAGTACTTC
-	TRBD1	TRBJ2-1	TRBV6-2/TRBV6-3	CASSYSLTQGEWDNEQFF	TGTGCCAGCAGTTACTCGCTTACGCAGGGGGAATGGGACAATGAGCAGTTCTTC
many	TRBD1	TRBJ1-2	TRBV6-5	CASNVQGGEGGYTF	TGTGCCAGCAATGTACAGGGGGGTGAGGGTGGCTACACCTTC
-	-	TRBJ1-3	TRBV29-1	CSVDRNYGYTIYF	TGCAGCGTTGACAGGAACTATGGCTACACCATATATTTT
many	-	TRBJ1-4	TRBV9	CASSDGVTNEKLFF	TGTGCCAGCAGCGACGGGGTCACTAATGAAAAACTGTTTTTT
many	-	TRBJ2-5	TRBV7-8	CASSPAHETQYF	TGTGCCAGCAGCCCTGCTCACGAGACCCAGTACTTC
many	-	TRBJ2-7	TRBV4-2	CASSQEGPSYEQYF	TGTGCCAGCAGCCAAGAGGGACCGTCCTACGAGCAGTACTTC
-	TRBD1	TRBJ1-5	TRBV6-2/TRBV6-3	CASSGQVLGNQPQHF	TGTGCCAGCAGTGGACAGGTCCTTGGCAATCAGCCCCAGCATTTT
few	-	TRBJ1-1	TRBV4-1	CASSPLWFRLEAFF	TGCGCCAGCAGCCCCCTTTGGTTTAGGCTTGAAGCTTTCTTT
once	-	TRBJ2-5	TRBV12-3/TRBV12-4	CASRTYMNTEAFFGQGAFETQYF	-
many	-	TRBJ2-2	TRBV20-1	CSARDEATRGATGELFF	TGCAGTGCTAGAGATGAAGCTACTCGCGGGGCCACCGGGGAGCTGTTTTTT
many	TRBD2	TRBJ2-1	TRBV7-9	CASSPQSGSAYNEQFF	TGTGCCAGCAGCCCTCAAAGCGGGAGCGCCTACAATGAGCAGTTCTTC
-	-	TRBJ1-5	TRBV19	CASSTWTDHLNPNQPRHF	TGTGCCAGTAGTACCTGGACAGATCACCTAAATCCTAATCAGCCCCGGCATTTT
many	-	TRBJ1-2	TRBV3-1	CASSQDRQANYGYTF	TGTGCCAGCAGCCAAGATCGCCAGGCTAACTATGGCTACACCTTC
many	TRBD2	TRBJ2-1	TRBV20-1	CSASFLPQVGGTYEQFF	TGCAGTGCTAGTTTTTTGCCCCAGGTGGGGGGGACTTATGAGCAGTTCTTC
-	-	TRBJ1-4	TRBV5-1	CASSFSVAGDEKLFF	TGCGCCAGCAGCTTTTCTGTAGCGGGGGATGAAAAACTGTTTTTT